The 6 T cell receptor beta chains presented below share a single source sample, sequenced in a study of cytotoxic CD8 clonotypes in ibrutinib-treated CLL. Sequenced by immunoSEQ multiplex PCR; TCRdb stores in-frame clones only, minus some. Of about 160,000 clones in the sample, about four fifths were seen once. Sequencing used PBMCs, obtained after 24 months of ibrutinib treatment. The origin of the receptors is a human donor with chronic lymphocytic leukemia.

The sample holds one count of this clone. The chain combines TRBV5-4 with TRBJ2-3; 11 bases fit TRBD2. Looked up from germline, CDR1 is SGHNT and CDR2 is YYREEE (reference sequence). This CDR3 region has 17 residues. V trimming: 0 bases; J trimming: 0 bases; junction bases outside the gene matches: 3. CDR3 region: CASSLGSSGGSTDTQYF. The CDR3 nucleotides read TGTGCCAGCAGCTTGGGGTCTAGCGGGGGGAGCACAGATACGCAGTATTTT.

This chain joins TRBV28 and TRBJ2-7; 10 bases are a match to TRBD2. Germline V gene data show CDR1 as MDHEN and CDR2 as SYDVKM. This CDR3 has 14 residues. With V trimmed by 7 bases and J by 3 bases, 6 bases remained unmatched. The CDR3 loop is CASIPSGSYYEQYF. The CDR3, as DNA: TGTGCCAGCATCCCTAGCGGGAGTTACTACGAGCAGTACTTC.

The chain links TRBV5-6 to TRBJ1-2; D gene uncertain. The CDR3 length is 12 residues. Trimming shortened V by 2 bases and J by 4 bases, and 6 bases separated the two germline ends. CDR1 is SGHDT, CDR2 YYEEEE, per germline. The CDR3 is CASSFTTYGYTF. CDR3 sequence (DNA): TGTGCCAGCAGCTTCACGACCTATGGCTACACCTTC.

The chain couples TRBV4-2 to TRBJ1-3; unclear D gene. Germline lookup yields CDR1 LGHNA and CDR2 YNFKEQ. The length of the CDR3 is 17 residues. V was cut by 0 bases and J by 2 bases, with 14 bases left in between. CDR3 in amino acids: CASSQDAGSFTGNTIYF. The CDR3 nucleotides are TGTGCCAGCAGCCAAGATGCCGGATCCTTTACTGGAAACACCATATATTTT.

CDR3 sequence: CASSLGPAGGDNEQFF. The CDR3 DNA sequence: TGTGCCAGCAGCTTAGGACCAGCGGGAGGAGATAATGAGCAGTTCTTC. The V and J genes are TRBV7-8 and TRBJ2-1; 9 bases are shared with TRBD2. With V trimmed by 1 base and J by 7 bases, 8 bases remained unmatched. CDR3 length: 16 amino acids. Germline lookup yields CDR1 SGHVS and CDR2 FQNEAQ. Together with reference TRBV7-8 and TRBJ2-1, the CDR3 gives the full variable domain: GAGVSQSPRYKVAKRGQDVALRCDPISGHVSLFWYQQALGQGPEFLTYFQNEAQLDKSGLPSDRFFAERPEGSVSTLKIQRTQQEDSAVYLCASSLGPAGGDNEQFFGPGTRLTVL.

This clone has only a few counts. This CDR3 is missing its conserved last phenylalanine or tryptophan, likely due to a read error. The DNA is omitted, as the CDR3 cannot be located on it reliably, and the CDR3 follows TCRdb's listing. This rearrangement joins TRBV2 to TRBJ1-5; the D call of TRBD1 is as the table states it, not checked on the DNA. Looked up from germline, CDR1 is SNHLY and CDR2 is FYNNEI. With termini counted, the CDR3 has 9 amino acids. CDR3 residues: CASSARQVD.